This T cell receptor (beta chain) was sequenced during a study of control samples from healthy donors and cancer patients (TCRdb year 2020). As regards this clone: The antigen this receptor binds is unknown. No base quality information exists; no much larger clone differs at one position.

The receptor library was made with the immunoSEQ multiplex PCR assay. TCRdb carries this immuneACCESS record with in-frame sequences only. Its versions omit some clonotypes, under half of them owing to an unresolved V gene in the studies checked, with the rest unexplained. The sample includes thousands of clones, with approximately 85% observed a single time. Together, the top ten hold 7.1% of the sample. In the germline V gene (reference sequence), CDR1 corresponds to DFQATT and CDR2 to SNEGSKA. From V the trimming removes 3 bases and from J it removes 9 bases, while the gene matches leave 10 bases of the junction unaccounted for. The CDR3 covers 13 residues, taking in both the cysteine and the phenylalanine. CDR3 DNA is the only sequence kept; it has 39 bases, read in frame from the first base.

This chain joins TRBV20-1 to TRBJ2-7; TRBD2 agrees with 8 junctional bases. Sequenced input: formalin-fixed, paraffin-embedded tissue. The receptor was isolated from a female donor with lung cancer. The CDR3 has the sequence CSASQLAAYRQYF. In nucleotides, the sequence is TGCAGTGCTAGTCAACTAGCGGCCTATAGGCAGTACTTC.